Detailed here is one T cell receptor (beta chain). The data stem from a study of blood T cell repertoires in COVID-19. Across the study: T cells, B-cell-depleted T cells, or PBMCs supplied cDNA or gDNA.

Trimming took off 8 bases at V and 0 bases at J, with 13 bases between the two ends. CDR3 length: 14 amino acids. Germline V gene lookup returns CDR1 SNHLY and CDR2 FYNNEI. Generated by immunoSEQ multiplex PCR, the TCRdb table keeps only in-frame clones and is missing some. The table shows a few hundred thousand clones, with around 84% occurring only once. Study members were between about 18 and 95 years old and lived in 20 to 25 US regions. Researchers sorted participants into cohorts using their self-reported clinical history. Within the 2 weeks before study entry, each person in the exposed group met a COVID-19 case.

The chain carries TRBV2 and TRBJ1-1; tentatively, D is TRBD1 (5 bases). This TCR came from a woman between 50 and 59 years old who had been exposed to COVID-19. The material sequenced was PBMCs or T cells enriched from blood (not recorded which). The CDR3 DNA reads TGTGCCAGCCAAAGCGAAGGGGTGAACACTGAAGCTTTCTTT. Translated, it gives CASQSEGVNTEAFF.